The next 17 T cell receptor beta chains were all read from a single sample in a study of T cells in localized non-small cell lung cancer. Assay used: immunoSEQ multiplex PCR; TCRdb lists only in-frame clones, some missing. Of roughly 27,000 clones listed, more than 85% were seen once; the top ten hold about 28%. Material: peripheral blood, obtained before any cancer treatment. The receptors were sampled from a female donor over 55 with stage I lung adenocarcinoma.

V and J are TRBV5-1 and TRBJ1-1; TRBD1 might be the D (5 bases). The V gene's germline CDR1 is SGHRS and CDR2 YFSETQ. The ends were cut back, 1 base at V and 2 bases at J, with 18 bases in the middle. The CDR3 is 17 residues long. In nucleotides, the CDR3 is TGCGCCAGCAGCTTGATCCCCGGGGGGTCTATAAACACTGAAGCTTTCTTT. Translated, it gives CASSLIPGGSINTEAFF.

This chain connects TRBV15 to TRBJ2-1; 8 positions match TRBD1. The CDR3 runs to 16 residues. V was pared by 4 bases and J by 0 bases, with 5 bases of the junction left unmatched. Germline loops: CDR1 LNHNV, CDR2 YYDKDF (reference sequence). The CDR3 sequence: CATSKGQGRSYNEQFF. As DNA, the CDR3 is TGTGCCACCAGCAAAGGACAGGGCCGCTCCTACAATGAGCAGTTCTTC.

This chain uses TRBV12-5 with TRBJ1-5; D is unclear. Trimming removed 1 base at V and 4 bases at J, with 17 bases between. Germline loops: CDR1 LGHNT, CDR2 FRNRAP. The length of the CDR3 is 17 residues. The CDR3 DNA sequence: TGTGCTAGTGGTTTGGCACGAGGGTTTCAGATTAATCAGCCCCAGCATTTT. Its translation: CASGLARGFQINQPQHF.

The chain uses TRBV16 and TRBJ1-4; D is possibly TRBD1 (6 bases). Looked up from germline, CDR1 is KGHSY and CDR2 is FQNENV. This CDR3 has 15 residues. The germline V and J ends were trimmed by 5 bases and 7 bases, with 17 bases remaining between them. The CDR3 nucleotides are TGTGCCAGCAGCAAACAGGGTCTGACCGGTGAAAAACTGTTTTTT. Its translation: CASSKQGLTGEKLFF.

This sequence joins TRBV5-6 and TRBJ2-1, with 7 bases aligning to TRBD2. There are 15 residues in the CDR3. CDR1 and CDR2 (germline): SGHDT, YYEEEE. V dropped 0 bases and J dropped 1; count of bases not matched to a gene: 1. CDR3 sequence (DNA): TGTGCCAGCAGCTTGGGGACTAGATCCTACAATGAGCAGTTCTTC. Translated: CASSLGTRSYNEQFF. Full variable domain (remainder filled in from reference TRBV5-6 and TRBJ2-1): DAGVTQSPTHLIKTRGQQVTLRCSPKSGHDTVSWYQQALGQGPQFIFQYYEEEERQRGNFPDRFSGHQFPNYSSELNVNALLLGDSALYLCASSLGTRSYNEQFFGPGTRLTVL.

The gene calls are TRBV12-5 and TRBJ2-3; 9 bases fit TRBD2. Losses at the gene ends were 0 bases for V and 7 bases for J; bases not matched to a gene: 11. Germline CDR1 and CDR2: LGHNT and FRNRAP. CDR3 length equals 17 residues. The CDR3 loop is CASGLVQGRGGPYTQYF. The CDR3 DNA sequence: TGTGCTAGTGGTTTGGTACAGGGGCGGGGGGGCCCATATACGCAGTATTTT.

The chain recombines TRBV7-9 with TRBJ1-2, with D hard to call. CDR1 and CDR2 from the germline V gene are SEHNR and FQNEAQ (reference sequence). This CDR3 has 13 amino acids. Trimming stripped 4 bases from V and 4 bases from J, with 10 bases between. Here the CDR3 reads CASSSDLLYGYTF. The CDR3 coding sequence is TGTGCCAGCAGCTCAGACCTTCTCTATGGCTACACCTTC.

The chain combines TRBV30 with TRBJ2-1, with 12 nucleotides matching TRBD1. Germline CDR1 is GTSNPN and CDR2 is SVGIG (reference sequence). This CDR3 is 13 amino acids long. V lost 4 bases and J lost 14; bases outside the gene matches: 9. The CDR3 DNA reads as TGTGCCTGGAAAGGGGACAGGGGGCAAAGTGAGTTCTTC. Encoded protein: CAWKGDRGQSEFF. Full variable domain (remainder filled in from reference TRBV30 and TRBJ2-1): SQTIHQWPATLVQPVGSPLSLECTVEGTSNPNLYWYRQAAGRGLQLLFYSVGIGQISSEVPQNLSASRPQDRQFILSSKKLLLSDSGFYLCAWKGDRGQSEFFGPGTRLTVL.

CDR3 amino acids: CASSPGLINEKLFF. The CDR3 nucleotides read TGTGCCAGCTCGCCGGGACTGATTAATGAAAAACTGTTTTTT. The chain combines TRBV18 with TRBJ1-4, with D possibly TRBD1 on 5 matching bases. Germline V CDR1 and CDR2: KGHSH, LQKENI. CDR3 length: 14 residues. With 6 bases removed from V and 4 bases from J, the gap between germline ends came to 12 bases.

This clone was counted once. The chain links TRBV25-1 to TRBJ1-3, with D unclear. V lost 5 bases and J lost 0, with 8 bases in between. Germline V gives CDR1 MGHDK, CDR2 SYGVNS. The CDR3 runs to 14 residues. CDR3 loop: CASSRRNSGNTIYF. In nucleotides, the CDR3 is TGTGCCAGCAGTCGACGGAACTCTGGAAACACCATATATTTT.

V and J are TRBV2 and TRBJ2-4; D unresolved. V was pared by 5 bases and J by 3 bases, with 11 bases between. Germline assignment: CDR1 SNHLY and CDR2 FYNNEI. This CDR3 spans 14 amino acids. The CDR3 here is CASSPLGGKNIQYF. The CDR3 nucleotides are TGTGCCAGCAGTCCCCTTGGTGGCAAAAACATTCAGTACTTC.

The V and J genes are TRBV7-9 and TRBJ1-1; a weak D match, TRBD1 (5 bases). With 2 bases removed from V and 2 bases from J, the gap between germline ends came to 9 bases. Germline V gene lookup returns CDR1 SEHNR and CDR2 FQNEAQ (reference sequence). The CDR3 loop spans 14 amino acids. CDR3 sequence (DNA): TGTGCCAGCAGCTTAAGGGGTAGTAACACTGAAGCTTTCTTT. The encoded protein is CASSLRGSNTEAFF.

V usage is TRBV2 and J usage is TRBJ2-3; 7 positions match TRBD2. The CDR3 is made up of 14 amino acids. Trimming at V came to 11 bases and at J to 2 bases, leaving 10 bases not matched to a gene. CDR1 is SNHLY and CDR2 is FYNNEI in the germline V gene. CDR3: CAGSRDYSTDTQYF. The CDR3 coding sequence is TGTGCCGGGAGCCGGGACTATTCCACAGATACGCAGTATTTT.

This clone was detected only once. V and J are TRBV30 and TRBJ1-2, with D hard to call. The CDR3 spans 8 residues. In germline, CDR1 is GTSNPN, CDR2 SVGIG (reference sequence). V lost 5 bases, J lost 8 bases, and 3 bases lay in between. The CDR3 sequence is CAWEGYTF. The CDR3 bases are TGTGCCTGGGAGGGCTACACCTTC.

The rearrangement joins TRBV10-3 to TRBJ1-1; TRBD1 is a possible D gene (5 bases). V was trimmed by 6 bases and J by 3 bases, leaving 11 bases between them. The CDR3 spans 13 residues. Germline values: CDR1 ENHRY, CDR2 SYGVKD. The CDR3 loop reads CAISLRVDTEAFF. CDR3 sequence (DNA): TGTGCCATCAGCCTCAGGGTGGACACTGAAGCTTTCTTT.

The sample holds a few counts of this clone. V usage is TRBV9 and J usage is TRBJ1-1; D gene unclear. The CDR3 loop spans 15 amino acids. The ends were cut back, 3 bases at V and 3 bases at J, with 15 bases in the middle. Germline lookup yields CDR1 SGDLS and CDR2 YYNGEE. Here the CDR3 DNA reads TGTGCCAGCAGCGCGCTTGGGCCTGGGGACACTGAAGCTTTCTTT. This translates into CASSALGPGDTEAFF.

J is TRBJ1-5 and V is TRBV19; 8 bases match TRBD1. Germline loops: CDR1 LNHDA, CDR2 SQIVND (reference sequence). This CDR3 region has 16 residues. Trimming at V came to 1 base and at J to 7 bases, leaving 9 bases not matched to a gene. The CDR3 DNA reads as TGTGCCAGTAGTATAGTCGTTGACAGGGGAGGACAGCCCCAGCATTTT. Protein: CASSIVVDRGGQPQHF.